The 14 T cell receptor beta chains listed next were all sequenced from one sample in a study of T cells in tuberculosis. Measured with immunoSEQ multiplex PCR; TCRdb has only the in-frame clones, and not every one. Of 40,000 to 50,000 clones in the sample, 95% were seen once. The sequencing sample was made of PBMCs. Receptors were obtained from a donor under 30 with latent tuberculosis or without tuberculosis infection.

The chain carries TRBV5-1 and TRBJ2-1; D is possibly TRBD1 (6 bases). CDR1 and CDR2 from the germline V gene are SGHRS and YFSETQ. The V end lost 0 bases, the J end lost 6 bases, and 13 bases lay between the germline ends. CDR3 length: 15 residues. The CDR3 DNA reads TGCGCCAGCAGCTTGGCTAGGGGGTCGGTCAATGAGCAGTTCTTC. It translates to CASSLARGSVNEQFF.

The chain carries TRBV4-1 and TRBJ1-2; TRBD1 matches at 8 bases. V was pared by 0 bases and J by 4 bases, with 7 bases of the junction left unmatched. The CDR3 runs 16 residues. CDR1 and CDR2 from the germline V gene are MGHRA and YSYEKL. CDR3 in DNA: TGCGCCAGCAGCCAAGATGAAGGACAGGGCTTCTATGGCTACACCTTC. Translated, it gives CASSQDEGQGFYGYTF.

The V gene is TRBV6-6, the J gene TRBJ2-5; D uncertain. Germline assignment: CDR1 MNHNY and CDR2 SVGAGI (reference sequence). The V end lost 2 bases, the J end lost 1 base, and 5 bases lay between the germline ends. This CDR3 region has 13 residues. The CDR3 sequence is CASSYAGQETQYF. The CDR3, as DNA: TGTGCCAGCAGTTACGCCGGCCAAGAGACCCAGTACTTC.

This chain links TRBV20-1 with TRBJ2-7; D is unresolved. The germline gives CDR1 DFQATT, CDR2 SNEGSKA (reference sequence). Trimming stripped 6 bases from V and 5 bases from J, with 11 bases between. This CDR3 has 11 residues. The CDR3 is CSAPRVHEQYF. CDR3 DNA: TGCAGTGCGCCCCGGGTCCACGAGCAGTACTTC.

This rearrangement joins TRBV14 to TRBJ2-7; 8 bases align to TRBD1. V trimming: 0 bases; J trimming: 4 bases; junction bases outside the gene matches: 5. The germline V gene encodes CDR1 SGHDN and CDR2 FVKESK. The length of the CDR3 is 15 residues. The CDR3 DNA is TGTGCCAGCAGCCAAGAACAGGACAGGGTGTACGAGCAGTACTTC. Amino acid sequence: CASSQEQDRVYEQYF.

The genes are TRBV9 and TRBJ2-7; D perhaps matches TRBD1 (6 bases). CDR1 and CDR2 (germline): SGDLS, YYNGEE. This CDR3 has 13 amino acids. Trimming took off 3 bases at V and 7 bases at J, with 14 bases between the two ends. CDR3 bases: TGTGCCAGCAGCGGGACAGATCGCGGGGAGCAGTACTTC. It codes for CASSGTDRGEQYF.

About this clone itself: The junction does not match germline at one end; this may be a read error. V gene TRBV25-1 combines with J gene TRBJ2-7; 10 positions match TRBD1. The length of the CDR3 is 15 residues. Germline V gene sequence: CDR1 MGHDK, CDR2 SYGVNS. Here the CDR3 reads CASGDHPGQGYEQYF. In DNA, the CDR3 is TGTGCCAGCGGTGACCACCCGGGACAGGGGTACGAGCAGTACTTC.

This chain uses TRBV28 with TRBJ1-1; TRBD1 agrees at 8 bases. The length of the CDR3 is 14 residues. Germline V gene lookup returns CDR1 MDHEN and CDR2 SYDVKM. V trimming: 2 bases; J trimming: 5 bases; junction bases outside the gene matches: 4. The CDR3 bases are TGTGCCAGCAGTTTACCAGGGGGCAATACTGAAGCTTTCTTT. This translates into CASSLPGGNTEAFF.

V usage is TRBV4-3 and J usage is TRBJ2-2; 12 bases align to TRBD2. The J segment lost 0 bases and the V segment lost 8 bases, leaving 7 bases of the junction unmatched. The CDR3 sequence is 17 residues long. Germline loops: CDR1 LGHNA, CDR2 YSLEER. The CDR3 sequence is CASGDTSGGPNTGELFF. CDR3 nucleotides: TGCGCCAGCGGTGATACTAGCGGGGGGCCGAACACCGGGGAGCTGTTTTTT.

The gene calls are TRBV5-4 and TRBJ2-1; 8 bases line up with TRBD1. The germline V gene has CDR1 SGHNT and CDR2 YYREEE (reference sequence). The CDR3 covers 14 residues. J gave up 8 bases and V 1 base, and 5 bases lay outside the gene matches. In DNA form, the CDR3 reads TGTGCCAGCAGCTTGCTAGGACAGGGTGATGAGCAGTTCTTC. Translated: CASSLLGQGDEQFF.

This chain links TRBV6-6 with TRBJ1-5; possibly TRBD1 for D (5 bases). The germline V gene has CDR1 MNHNY and CDR2 SVGAGI (reference sequence). Trimming removed 8 bases from V and 2 bases from J, with 19 bases in between. This CDR3 contains 16 residues. The CDR3 coding sequence is TGTGCCAGCTTGGGGCGGGGATCCCTCGGCAATCAGCCCCAGCATTTT. Protein sequence: CASLGRGSLGNQPQHF.

The gene calls are TRBV5-4 and TRBJ1-2, with 7 bases aligning to TRBD1. Germline trimming cut 1 base from V and 0 bases from J; bases unmatched to any gene: 6. Looked up from germline, CDR1 is SGHNT and CDR2 is YYREEE (reference sequence). The CDR3 is made up of 16 amino acids. CDR3: CASSLPGTDPNYGYTF. The CDR3, as DNA: TGTGCCAGCAGCTTGCCCGGGACAGATCCTAACTATGGCTACACCTTC.

V usage is TRBV11-2 and J usage is TRBJ2-2; possible D gene TRBD1, 6 bases. The CDR3 spans 14 residues. The V end was cut by 4 bases, the J end by 4 bases, with 10 bases between. Germline CDR1 is SGHAT and CDR2 is FQNNGV. The CDR3 region is CASSSVQGTGELFF. CDR3 coding DNA: TGTGCCAGCAGCTCCGTACAGGGCACCGGGGAGCTGTTTTTT.

V is TRBV2 and J is TRBJ2-2; 9 bases are shared with TRBD1. V was pared by 6 bases and J by 1 base, with 6 bases of the junction left unmatched. The CDR3 length is 16 residues. The V gene's germline CDR1 is SNHLY and CDR2 FYNNEI. CDR3 region: CASSRQGVMNTGELFF. The CDR3 nucleotides read TGTGCCAGCAGCAGACAGGGGGTTATGAACACCGGGGAGCTGTTTTTT. Drawing the rest from reference TRBV2 and TRBJ2-2, the complete variable domain is EPEVTQTPSHQVTQMGQEVILRCVPISNHLYFYWYRQILGQKVEFLVSFYNNEISEKSEIFDDQFSVERPDGSNFTLKIRSTKLEDSAMYFCASSRQGVMNTGELFFGEGSRLTVL.